The rows below give T cell receptor beta chains drawn from one sample of a study of cytomegalovirus exposure and HLA in healthy donors. Method: immunoSEQ multiplex PCR; TCRdb's copy keeps in-frame clones and lacks some. Of 200,000 to 300,000 clones listed, approximately 84% were seen once; the top ten hold around 12%. Sequenced: PBMCs. These receptors were taken from a young man in good health and CMV-seropositive. The CDR3 runs from the conserved cysteine through the conserved F or W. The D gene is left open where the match is weak. The size entry is marked missing in some rows and otherwise reads once, few, many or a size class.

cdr3_length: 12
d_call: .
j_call: TRBJ1-5
clone_size: .
v_call: TRBV7-2
cdr3_nt: TGTGCCAGCAGCTTAGGCGATCAGCCCCAGCATTTT
cdr3_aa: CASSLGDQPQHF

cdr3_length: 15
d_call: TRBD2
j_call: TRBJ2-3
clone_size: once
v_call: TRBV5-4
cdr3_nt: TGTGCCAGCAGCCCTAGCGGGAGGGCTGGAGATACGCAGTATTTT
cdr3_aa: CASSPSGRAGDTQYF

cdr3_length: 13
d_call: TRBD1
j_call: TRBJ2-7
clone_size: .
v_call: TRBV27
cdr3_nt: TGTGCCAGCAGTTTCGACAGGGCCCTCGAGCAGTACTTC
cdr3_aa: CASSFDRALEQYF

cdr3_length: 14
d_call: TRBD2
j_call: TRBJ2-7
clone_size: .
v_call: TRBV19
cdr3_nt: TGTGCCAGTAGTCCGGGACTAGGTTCCTACGAGCAGTACTTC
cdr3_aa: CASSPGLGSYEQYF

cdr3_length: 16
d_call: TRBD1
j_call: TRBJ2-2
clone_size: .
v_call: TRBV7-8
cdr3_nt: TGTGCCAGCAGCGTCGCCGGGACAGGGGGCCCCGGGGAGCTGTTTTTT
cdr3_aa: CASSVAGTGGPGELFF

cdr3_length: 22
d_call: .
j_call: TRBJ2-1
clone_size: .
v_call: TRBV27
cdr3_nt: TGTGCCAGCAACTTCTTGGGTCCGGGGGACTCCACAATGCTTGTATCCCCACCAGAGCAGTTCTTC
cdr3_aa: CASNFLGPGDSTMLVSPPEQFF

cdr3_length: 13
d_call: .
j_call: TRBJ2-7
clone_size: .
v_call: TRBV11-2
cdr3_nt: TGTGCCAGCAGCTTAGCACCTATCTACGAGCAGTACTTC
cdr3_aa: CASSLAPIYEQYF

cdr3_length: 10
d_call: .
j_call: TRBJ1-2
clone_size: .
v_call: TRBV20-1
cdr3_nt: TGCAGTGCACTTCGACAGGGCTACACCTTC
cdr3_aa: CSALRQGYTF

cdr3_length: 13
d_call: .
j_call: TRBJ1-2
clone_size: once
v_call: TRBV7-9
cdr3_nt: TGTGCCAGCAGCTCCCGGGAATTAGAAGGCTACACCTTC
cdr3_aa: CASSSRELEGYTF

cdr3_length: 15
d_call: TRBD2
j_call: TRBJ2-1
clone_size: .
v_call: TRBV29-1
cdr3_nt: TGCAGCGCTGCCCTTAGCGGGGCGAATTACAATGAGCAGTTCTTC
cdr3_aa: CSAALSGANYNEQFF

cdr3_length: 15
d_call: TRBD2
j_call: TRBJ2-1
clone_size: .
v_call: TRBV6-5
cdr3_nt: TGTGCCAGCAGTCAGACTAGCGGGGGACCCAATGAGCAGTTCTTC
cdr3_aa: CASSQTSGGPNEQFF

cdr3_length: 14
d_call: TRBD1
j_call: TRBJ2-7
clone_size: .
v_call: TRBV27
cdr3_nt: TGTGCCAGCAGACCCCTAGGGACAGACTACGAGCAGTACTTC
cdr3_aa: CASRPLGTDYEQYF

cdr3_length: 12
d_call: .
j_call: TRBJ1-4
clone_size: .
v_call: TRBV30
cdr3_nt: TGTGCCTGGAACAGCTTAAATGAAAAACTGTTTTTT
cdr3_aa: CAWNSLNEKLFF

cdr3_length: 16
d_call: TRBD1
j_call: TRBJ1-2
clone_size: few
v_call: TRBV30
cdr3_nt: TGTGCCTGGAGTGTGGGTGTGCAGGGGGCATGGTATGGCTACACCTTC
cdr3_aa: CAWSVGVQGAWYGYTF

cdr3_length: 15
d_call: .
j_call: TRBJ2-1
clone_size: .
v_call: TRBV5-4
cdr3_nt: TGTGCCAGCAGCTTGGACCGGCAGCCTTACAATGAGCAGTTCTTC
cdr3_aa: CASSLDRQPYNEQFF